This TCR beta chain was sequenced during a study of blood T cell repertoires in COVID-19. Turning to the study itself: Samples representing acute and convalescent COVID-19 were sourced from the United States, Italy and Spain. T cells, B-cell-depleted T cells, or PBMCs supplied cDNA or gDNA.

Original processing methods: Reference gene primer amplification yielded estimated nucleated cell counts. Clones were read by immunoSEQ multiplex PCR, and TCRdb kept only the in-frame ones, dropping some. V and J calls and clone size are given by that table; D and trimming were obtained from the DNA. This sample yields about 70,000 clones, of which 60% to 85% are seen a single time; around 9.5% belongs to the top ten. The CDR3 loop spans 16 amino acids. The germline V gene encodes CDR1 SGHNT and CDR2 YYREEE (reference sequence). After removal of 4 bases from V and 1 base from J, the junction contained 7 bases not matched to a gene.

This receptor was identified in a human donor in a cohort sampled during active COVID-19. The V and J genes are TRBV5-4 and TRBJ2-1; 8 bases align to TRBD2. The sample comprised peripheral blood. The CDR3 is CASSPGGLGSYNEQFF. CDR3 bases: TGTGCCAGCAGCCCGGGGGGACTAGGGTCCTACAATGAGCAGTTCTTC.